There are many counts of the clone carrying this T cell receptor (beta chain). No antigen is known for it. A junction end diverges from the germline sequence, so it may reflect a read error. Germline-derived CDR1 and CDR2 are DFQATT and SNEGSKA (reference sequence). The CDR3 consists of 13 residues. This entry belongs to a study of T-cell memory formation after mild COVID-19. Overall study: Among the donors, TCR clusters were largely specific to each donor.

General study points: The pre-infection memory compartment contained some responding clones, suggesting cross-reactive memory joined. CD4+ contracting clones were found mainly in CM and EM, and CD8+ ones in EMRA.

UMIs and sample barcodes were carried by the TCR alpha and TCR beta cDNA libraries that 5'RACE produced using constant-segment primers. From the 5' RACE reads, TCRdb called clonotypes with MiXCR, one entry per CDR3 protein. The sample records about 50,000 distinct CDR3 sequences, 7% to 8% being singletons. This receptor was identified in a man aged 18 to 29 who had mild COVID-19 (a few samples of this study predate the infection). Cell type and time point are not known. The rearrangement links TRBV20-1 to TRBJ2-1; D is uncertain. The material sequenced was PBMCs or a T cell subset sorted from them (not recorded which). CDR3 amino acids: CSARVSAGAEQFF. The CDR3 DNA reads TGCAGTGCAAGAGTCTCGGCAGGAGCTGAGCAGTTCTTC.